Listed below are T cell receptor beta chains from one sample, sequenced in a study of blood T cell repertoires in COVID-19. The table came from immunoSEQ multiplex PCR; TCRdb's copy has only in-frame clones and leaves some out. The data contain 100,000 to 150,000 clones, approximately 84% of them singletons. The sample consisted of peripheral blood. Receptor source: a man in his 60s with acute or convalescent COVID-19. Each CDR3 is given with its conserved first and last residue. Fields, in order: J gene, V gene, D gene, clone size, CDR3 protein, CDR3 DNA. A D gene is named only where the DNA matches it firmly. Size is omitted from some rows. Given values are once, few, many or a class for expanded clones.

j_call: TRBJ1-4
v_call: TRBV4-1
d_call: TRBD1
clone_size: .
cdr3_aa: CASSRGQGSNEKLFF
cdr3_nt: TGCGCCAGCAGCCGCGGACAGGGTTCTAATGAAAAACTGTTTTTT

j_call: TRBJ1-1
v_call: TRBV5-1
d_call: TRBD1
clone_size: .
cdr3_aa: CASSPRPGTANTEAFF
cdr3_nt: TGCGCCAGCAGCCCCCGCCCCGGGACAGCAAACACTGAAGCTTTCTTT

j_call: TRBJ2-5
v_call: TRBV7-9
d_call: TRBD2
clone_size: once
cdr3_aa: CASSWGTSGPQETQYF
cdr3_nt: TGTGCCAGCAGCTGGGGGACTAGCGGACCTCAAGAGACCCAGTACTTC

j_call: TRBJ1-6
v_call: TRBV3-1/TRBV3-2
d_call: TRBD1
clone_size: .
cdr3_aa: CASTPTGFNSPLHF
cdr3_nt: TGTGCCAGCACACCGACAGGGTTCAATTCACCCCTCCACTTT

j_call: TRBJ1-6
v_call: TRBV6-5
d_call: .
clone_size: .
cdr3_aa: CASSYKVTPYNSPLHF
cdr3_nt: TGTGCCAGCAGTTACAAAGTGACACCCTATAATTCACCCCTCCACTTT

j_call: TRBJ1-1
v_call: TRBV19
d_call: .
clone_size: .
cdr3_aa: CASSIQGPNTEAFF
cdr3_nt: TGTGCCAGTAGTATACAGGGCCCGAACACTGAAGCTTTCTTT

j_call: TRBJ2-7
v_call: TRBV12-5
d_call: .
clone_size: many
cdr3_aa: CASGLFSRMREQYF
cdr3_nt: TGTGCTAGTGGTTTGTTCTCGCGGATGAGGGAGCAGTACTTC

j_call: TRBJ2-7
v_call: TRBV12-3/TRBV12-4
d_call: .
clone_size: .
cdr3_aa: CASGGLTYEQYF
cdr3_nt: TGTGCCAGCGGCGGACTAACCTACGAGCAGTACTTC

j_call: TRBJ2-3
v_call: TRBV6-4
d_call: TRBD2
clone_size: .
cdr3_aa: CASSDSSGLGGIYTQYF
cdr3_nt: TGTGCCAGCAGTGACTCTTCGGGACTAGGGGGTATTTATACGCAGTATTTT

j_call: TRBJ2-7
v_call: TRBV15
d_call: TRBD2
clone_size: .
cdr3_aa: CATTGQIAGLDEQYF
cdr3_nt: TGTGCCACCACGGGCCAAATAGCGGGGTTGGACGAGCAGTACTTC

j_call: TRBJ2-2
v_call: TRBV19
d_call: .
clone_size: .
cdr3_aa: CASSRVDTNTGELFF
cdr3_nt: TGTGCCAGTAGTAGGGTGGACACTAACACCGGGGAGCTGTTTTTT

j_call: TRBJ2-1
v_call: TRBV24-1
d_call: TRBD2
clone_size: .
cdr3_aa: CATRPAGREFVNEQFF
cdr3_nt: TGTGCCACCAGACCGGCGGGGCGGGAGTTCGTCAATGAGCAGTTCTTC

j_call: TRBJ1-4
v_call: TRBV19
d_call: TRBD1
clone_size: .
cdr3_aa: CASSIRQGGEKLFF
cdr3_nt: TGTGCCAGTAGTATAAGACAGGGGGGCGAAAAACTGTTTTTT

j_call: TRBJ2-7
v_call: TRBV6-1
d_call: .
clone_size: .
cdr3_aa: CASSEAPGSNEQYF
cdr3_nt: TGTGCCAGCAGTGAAGCCCCCGGGTCCAACGAGCAGTACTTC

j_call: TRBJ2-2
v_call: TRBV19
d_call: TRBD2
clone_size: .
cdr3_aa: CASSGRAPANTGELFF
cdr3_nt: TGTGCCAGCAGCGGGAGGGCCCCCGCGAACACCGGGGAGCTGTTTTTT

j_call: TRBJ1-6
v_call: TRBV5-1
d_call: .
clone_size: .
cdr3_aa: CASRVQLDYNSPLHF
cdr3_nt: TGCGCCAGCAGGGTACAGCTTGACTATAATTCACCCCTCCACTTT

j_call: TRBJ2-7
v_call: TRBV21-1
d_call: .
clone_size: few
cdr3_aa: CASSGRDRVHEQYF
cdr3_nt: TGTGCCAGCAGCGGCCGGGACAGGGTTCACGAGCAGTACTTC

j_call: TRBJ1-1
v_call: TRBV10-1
d_call: .
clone_size: .
cdr3_aa: CASSESGAGTEAFF
cdr3_nt: TGCGCCAGCAGTGAATCGGGAGCTGGTACTGAAGCTTTCTTT

j_call: TRBJ1-4
v_call: TRBV19
d_call: .
clone_size: .
cdr3_aa: CASSIAAGREEKLFF
cdr3_nt: TGTGCCAGTAGTATAGCGGCGGGTCGCGAGGAAAAACTGTTTTTT

j_call: TRBJ2-3
v_call: TRBV6-2/TRBV6-3
d_call: TRBD2
clone_size: .
cdr3_aa: CASSLTSGGMTDTQYF
cdr3_nt: TGTGCCAGCAGTTTGACTAGCGGGGGGATGACAGATACGCAGTATTTT

j_call: TRBJ2-7
v_call: TRBV5-1
d_call: .
clone_size: .
cdr3_aa: CASSLTGGQKFYEQYF
cdr3_nt: TGCGCCAGCAGCCTTACGGGGGGACAAAAATTCTACGAGCAGTACTTC

j_call: TRBJ2-4
v_call: TRBV19
d_call: .
clone_size: .
cdr3_aa: CASRSINIQYF
cdr3_nt: TGTGCCAGTAGGAGCATTAACATTCAGTACTTC

j_call: TRBJ2-3
v_call: TRBV7-3
d_call: TRBD2
clone_size: .
cdr3_aa: CASSPLGRTSGRTDTQYF
cdr3_nt: TGTGCCAGCAGCCCCCTTGGGAGGACTAGCGGGAGAACAGATACGCAGTATTTT

j_call: TRBJ1-1
v_call: TRBV6-1
d_call: .
clone_size: .
cdr3_aa: CASSDNTLNTEAFF
cdr3_nt: TGTGCCAGCAGTGACAACACGTTGAACACTGAAGCTTTCTTT

j_call: TRBJ1-1
v_call: TRBV30
d_call: .
clone_size: .
cdr3_aa: CAWSYLTANTEAFF
cdr3_nt: TGTGCCTGGAGCTATTTAACAGCTAACACTGAAGCTTTCTTT

j_call: TRBJ2-7
v_call: TRBV4-2
d_call: TRBD1
clone_size: .
cdr3_aa: CASSQDPGTGGVYDEQYF
cdr3_nt: TGTGCCAGCAGCCAAGATCCAGGGACAGGGGGCGTTTATGACGAGCAGTACTTC

j_call: TRBJ2-3
v_call: TRBV5-8
d_call: TRBD2
clone_size: many
cdr3_aa: CASSFNGGDYKYF
cdr3_nt: TGTGCCAGCAGCTTCAACGGGGGGGACTATAAGTATTTT

j_call: TRBJ1-2
v_call: TRBV25-1
d_call: .
clone_size: .
cdr3_aa: CASRSGGFKSGYTF
cdr3_nt: TGTGCCAGCAGATCAGGAGGGTTCAAGTCTGGCTACACCTTC

j_call: TRBJ2-3
v_call: TRBV30
d_call: TRBD2
clone_size: .
cdr3_aa: CAWSAGTRGSTDTQYF
cdr3_nt: TGTGCCTGGTCCGCCGGGACTAGGGGTAGCACAGATACGCAGTATTTT

j_call: TRBJ1-2
v_call: TRBV30
d_call: TRBD1
clone_size: few
cdr3_aa: CAWSADREISGYTF
cdr3_nt: TGTGCCTGGAGTGCAGACAGGGAAATATCCGGCTACACCTTC

j_call: TRBJ2-7
v_call: TRBV12-5
d_call: TRBD1
clone_size: .
cdr3_aa: CASGLPRRDRLPRQAYEQYF
cdr3_nt: TGTGCTAGTGGTTTGCCTCGCCGGGACAGGCTGCCCCGTCAGGCCTACGAGCAGTACTTC

j_call: TRBJ2-5
v_call: TRBV11-2
d_call: .
clone_size: .
cdr3_aa: CASSLEGAPQETQYF
cdr3_nt: TGTGCCAGCAGCTTAGAAGGAGCCCCCCAAGAGACCCAGTACTTC

j_call: TRBJ1-4
v_call: TRBV27
d_call: .
clone_size: .
cdr3_aa: CASSLSSRINEKLFF
cdr3_nt: TGTGCCAGCAGTTTATCTTCCAGGATCAATGAAAAACTGTTTTTT

j_call: TRBJ2-2
v_call: TRBV5-4
d_call: .
clone_size: .
cdr3_aa: CASSFFRGDTGELFF
cdr3_nt: TGTGCCAGCAGCTTTTTCAGGGGAGACACCGGGGAGCTGTTTTTT

j_call: TRBJ1-5
v_call: TRBV10-1
d_call: TRBD1
clone_size: .
cdr3_aa: CARLLDRSLNQPQHF
cdr3_nt: TGCGCCAGGCTCTTGGACAGGTCCCTCAATCAGCCCCAGCATTTT

j_call: TRBJ1-1
v_call: TRBV6-5
d_call: .
clone_size: .
cdr3_aa: CASKRSNTEAFF
cdr3_nt: TGTGCCAGTAAGAGGTCGAACACTGAAGCTTTCTTT

j_call: TRBJ1-3
v_call: TRBV9
d_call: .
clone_size: .
cdr3_aa: CASSAGGSGNTIYF
cdr3_nt: TGTGCCAGCAGCGCTGGAGGGTCTGGAAACACCATATATTTT

j_call: TRBJ1-6
v_call: TRBV7-2
d_call: .
clone_size: .
cdr3_aa: CASSLVASSYNSPLHF
cdr3_nt: TGTGCCAGCAGCTTAGTTGCGAGCTCCTATAATTCACCCCTCCACTTT

j_call: TRBJ2-7
v_call: TRBV11-2
d_call: .
clone_size: .
cdr3_aa: CASSGSYEQYF
cdr3_nt: TGTGCCAGCAGCGGCAGCTACGAGCAGTACTTC

j_call: TRBJ2-1
v_call: TRBV20-1
d_call: .
clone_size: .
cdr3_aa: CSAEIGNEQFF
cdr3_nt: TGCAGTGCTGAGATCGGGAATGAGCAGTTCTTC

j_call: TRBJ2-7
v_call: TRBV9
d_call: TRBD2
clone_size: .
cdr3_aa: CASSPQGRVHEQYF
cdr3_nt: TGTGCCAGCAGCCCACAAGGGAGGGTCCACGAGCAGTACTTC

j_call: TRBJ2-7
v_call: TRBV24-1
d_call: .
clone_size: few
cdr3_aa: CATEMGSEQYF
cdr3_nt: TGTGCCACCGAGATGGGGAGCGAGCAGTACTTC

j_call: TRBJ2-1
v_call: TRBV9
d_call: TRBD1
clone_size: .
cdr3_aa: CASSAQGAEQFF
cdr3_nt: TGTGCCAGCAGCGCACAGGGGGCTGAGCAGTTCTTC

j_call: TRBJ1-1
v_call: TRBV19
d_call: .
clone_size: .
cdr3_aa: CASSIVFSGTEAFF
cdr3_nt: TGTGCCAGTAGTATAGTTTTCTCGGGGACTGAAGCTTTCTTT

j_call: TRBJ2-5
v_call: TRBV10-1
d_call: TRBD2
clone_size: .
cdr3_aa: CASSRQTSGRAQTQYF
cdr3_nt: TGCGCCAGCAGTCGACAGACTAGCGGGAGGGCGCAGACCCAGTACTTC

j_call: TRBJ1-2
v_call: TRBV28
d_call: TRBD1
clone_size: .
cdr3_aa: CASSLFRGTYGYTF
cdr3_nt: TGTGCCAGCAGTTTGTTCAGGGGGACCTATGGCTACACCTTC

j_call: TRBJ2-1
v_call: TRBV4-1
d_call: .
clone_size: .
cdr3_aa: CASSQGTSYNEQFF
cdr3_nt: TGCGCCAGCAGCCAAGGAACCAGCTACAATGAGCAGTTCTTC

j_call: TRBJ2-7
v_call: TRBV19
d_call: TRBD1
clone_size: .
cdr3_aa: CASKPGTGIVQEQYF
cdr3_nt: TGTGCCAGTAAACCCGGGACAGGGATTGTTCAAGAGCAGTACTTC

j_call: TRBJ2-3
v_call: TRBV28
d_call: TRBD2
clone_size: .
cdr3_aa: CASSPWTSGGHTDTQYF
cdr3_nt: TGTGCCAGCAGCCCCTGGACTAGCGGGGGGCATACAGATACGCAGTATTTT

j_call: TRBJ2-1
v_call: TRBV10-2
d_call: TRBD1
clone_size: .
cdr3_aa: CASSDRDRAFDEQFF
cdr3_nt: TGCGCCAGCAGTGACCGGGACAGGGCCTTCGATGAGCAGTTCTTC

j_call: TRBJ2-1
v_call: TRBV19
d_call: .
clone_size: few
cdr3_aa: CASTTGGSSYNEQFF
cdr3_nt: TGTGCCAGTACGACAGGTGGGAGCTCCTACAATGAGCAGTTCTTC

j_call: TRBJ1-5
v_call: TRBV4-2
d_call: TRBD1
clone_size: few
cdr3_aa: CASSQEISDRVYSNQPQHF
cdr3_nt: TGTGCCAGCAGCCAAGAAATATCCGACAGGGTCTATAGCAATCAGCCCCAGCATTTT

j_call: TRBJ2-1
v_call: TRBV7-3
d_call: .
clone_size: once
cdr3_aa: CASSLIPADSYNEQFF
cdr3_nt: TGTGCCAGCAGCTTAATTCCAGCGGACTCCTACAATGAGCAGTTCTTC

j_call: TRBJ2-1
v_call: TRBV18
d_call: TRBD2
clone_size: .
cdr3_aa: CASSPLVPGGRNEQFF
cdr3_nt: TGTGCCAGCTCACCACTCGTTCCGGGAGGGAGGAATGAGCAGTTCTTC

j_call: TRBJ2-1
v_call: TRBV7-3
d_call: TRBD2
clone_size: .
cdr3_aa: CASSSGLAGSYNEQFF
cdr3_nt: TGTGCCAGCAGCTCCGGGCTAGCGGGCTCCTACAATGAGCAGTTCTTC